Listed here are 32 T cell receptor beta chains from one sample, sequenced in a study of a mutant IDH1 vaccine in newly diagnosed glioma. The method was immunoSEQ multiplex PCR; TCRdb's version includes in-frame clones alone and lacks a portion of them. The sample yields about 32,000 clones, roughly 80% seen once. As to time point: week 35, safety follow-up. Topical imiquimod accompanied each vaccine dose, which consisted of 300 ug of mutant IDH1 20-mer peptide. Their cognate antigens are unknown. This sample comprised PBMCs, obtained from a glioma patient whose treatment included an IDH1 peptide vaccine. Every receptor here comes from a woman under 30 with glioma.

This clone was seen a single time. The chain is built from TRBV5-4 and TRBJ2-7, with D perhaps matching TRBD2 (6 bases). The germline V gene encodes CDR1 SGHNT and CDR2 YYREEE (reference sequence). The CDR3 is 15 amino acids. Trimming took 4 bases from V and 5 from J, leaving 19 bases between them. The CDR3 spells CASSPDRGGWHEQYF. The CDR3 DNA reads TGTGCCAGCAGCCCGGACCGGGGAGGTTGGCACGAGCAGTACTTC.

In its sample, this clone was seen once. The chain joins TRBV6-1 to TRBJ2-7; perhaps TRBD1 as D (5 bases). Trimming took 6 bases from V and 0 from J, leaving 12 bases between them. This CDR3 is 14 amino acids long. In germline, CDR1 is MNHNS, CDR2 SASEGT. The CDR3 spells CASREMTVSYEQYF. As DNA, the CDR3 is TGTGCCAGCAGAGAAATGACAGTCTCCTACGAGCAGTACTTC.

This clone was observed a handful of times. The chain joins TRBV14 to TRBJ1-1; D remains unclear. Germline V gene sequence: CDR1 SGHDN, CDR2 FVKESK. This CDR3 is built from 13 residues. The V end was cut by 0 bases, the J end by 0 bases, with 2 bases between. The CDR3 sequence: CASSQDLNTEAFF. The CDR3 DNA is TGTGCCAGCAGCCAAGATCTGAACACTGAAGCTTTCTTT.

The V call is TRBV29-1, the J call TRBJ1-2, with unresolved D. The CDR3 runs to 13 residues. V was shortened by 3 bases and J by 0 bases, with 8 bases between the two germline ends. Per the germline V gene, CDR1 is SQVTM and CDR2 is ANQGSEA. The CDR3 DNA sequence: TGCAGCGTTGACAGTGGAGCTAACTATGGCTACACCTTC. Translating it yields CSVDSGANYGYTF.

This clone was picked up one time. The V and J genes are TRBV5-1 and TRBJ2-5; D is perhaps TRBD1 (5 bases). Germline V gene lookup returns CDR1 SGHRS and CDR2 YFSETQ. The V gene lost 2 bases and the J gene lost 5 bases, with 13 bases spanning the gap. The CDR3 is 14 amino acids. This CDR3 reads CASSLSQGWETQYF. CDR3 DNA sequence: TGCGCCAGCAGCTTAAGCCAGGGTTGGGAGACCCAGTACTTC.

The chain couples TRBV19 to TRBJ1-1, with a weak D call TRBD1 (5 bases). The CDR3 extends over 15 amino acids. CDR1 is LNHDA, CDR2 SQIVND, per germline (reference sequence). Trimming removed 3 bases from V and 1 base from J, with 12 bases in between. The DNA of the CDR3 is TGTGCCAGTAGTATCCCTTCCGACAGGAACACTGAAGCTTTCTTT. This sequence encodes CASSIPSDRNTEAFF.

The chain recombines TRBV7-2 with TRBJ1-2; D is undetermined. V was trimmed by 6 bases and J by 8 bases, leaving 16 bases between them. The germline gives CDR1 SGHTA, CDR2 FQGNSA. There are 13 residues in the CDR3. This CDR3 reads CASRDRETRGYTF. The DNA for the CDR3 is TGTGCCAGCAGAGACCGGGAGACGAGGGGCTACACCTTC.

The V gene is TRBV29-1, the J gene TRBJ1-2; D remains ambiguous. The V and J ends lost 0 bases and 8 bases respectively, with 7 bases between them. The germline V gene encodes CDR1 SQVTM and CDR2 ANQGSEA. The length of the CDR3 is 11 residues. The CDR3 region has the DNA TGCAGCGTTGAAGACACAGTAGGCTACACCTTC. Amino acid sequence: CSVEDTVGYTF.

On this clone: The junction differs from germline at one of its ends, possibly a read error. J is TRBJ1-1 and V is TRBV5-4, with a possible D match to TRBD1 (6 bases). The germline CDR1 and CDR2 sequences are SGHNT and YYREEE (reference sequence). CDR3 length: 14 residues. The CDR3 nucleotides are TGTGCCAGCAGCTTGGAGGCTGCGGGACCGCAGGGGACCTTT. This codes for CASSLEAAGPQGTF.

The genes are TRBV7-3 and TRBJ2-7, with D hard to call. Germline CDR1 reads SGHTA; CDR2 reads FQGTGA. V was cut by 3 bases and J by 3 bases, with 15 bases left in between. The CDR3 extends over 15 amino acids. Here the CDR3 reads CASSFVAQANYEQYF. The CDR3 DNA is TGTGCCAGCAGCTTCGTCGCGCAGGCTAACTACGAGCAGTACTTC.

The rearrangement links TRBV2 to TRBJ1-4; D may be TRBD1 (5 bases). The germline CDR1 and CDR2 sequences are SNHLY and FYNNEI. With 7 bases removed from V and 6 bases from J, the gap between germline ends came to 18 bases. The CDR3 sequence is 15 residues long. CDR3 DNA sequence: TGTGCCAGCATCCCGCCGGGGCAAGTGGATGAAAAACTGTTTTTT. It specifies CASIPPGQVDEKLFF. Based on the CDR3 plus reference TRBV2 and TRBJ1-4, the full variable domain is EPEVTQTPSHQVTQMGQEVILRCVPISNHLYFYWYRQILGQKVEFLVSFYNNEISEKSEIFDDQFSVERPDGSNFTLKIRSTKLEDSAMYFCASIPPGQVDEKLFFGSGTQLSVL.

The chain employs TRBV29-1 and TRBJ1-1, with a possible D match to TRBD1 (5 bases). The CDR3 runs 14 residues. Trimming cost V 1 base and J 4 bases, with 13 bases left between them. Germline CDR1 is SQVTM and CDR2 is ANQGSEA. CDR3 bases: TGCAGCGTTGAAGGGGACGGGGGGGTCACTGAAGCTTTCTTT. Protein sequence: CSVEGDGGVTEAFF. The full variable domain, rest sourced from reference TRBV29-1 and TRBJ1-1, is SAVISQKPSRDICQRGTSLTIQCQVDSQVTMMFWYRQQPGQSLTLIATANQGSEATYESGFVIDKFPISRPNLTFSTLTVSNMSPEDSSIYLCSVEGDGGVTEAFFGQGTRLTVV.

The chain joins TRBV10-3 to TRBJ2-7; 7 positions match TRBD2. Looked up from germline, CDR1 is ENHRY and CDR2 is SYGVKD. The CDR3 has 18 amino acids. Losses at the gene ends were 6 bases for V and 0 bases for J; bases not matched to a gene: 17. The CDR3 DNA reads as TGTGCCATCAGCGCCTGGGGACGGGGGGACGTGAGCTCCTACGAGCAGTACTTC. Encoded protein: CAISAWGRGDVSSYEQYF.

The V and J genes are TRBV6-6 and TRBJ2-3; D perhaps matches TRBD2 (5 bases). CDR1 and CDR2 (germline): MNHNY, SVGAGI (reference sequence). V lost 7 bases and J lost 4, with 21 bases in between. The CDR3 is 16 amino acids. Written as DNA, the CDR3 is TGTGCCAGCACCGATCGGGGTAGTCCTGGGTCAGATACGCAGTATTTT. This sequence encodes CASTDRGSPGSDTQYF.

The V gene is TRBV9, the J gene TRBJ2-3; maybe TRBD2 (5 bases). CDR1 and CDR2 from the germline V gene are SGDLS and YYNGEE. The CDR3 has 16 residues. Trimming took off 2 bases at V and 2 bases at J, with 15 bases between the two ends. CDR3 nucleotides: TGTGCCAGCAGCGTGGGGAGCAAGACGGACACAGATACGCAGTATTTT. It translates to CASSVGSKTDTDTQYF.

CDR3 protein: CSAPQGTGQHF. CDR3 nucleotide sequence: TGCAGTGCTCCCCAAGGGACTGGCCAGCATTTT. V is TRBV20-1 and J is TRBJ1-5; perhaps TRBD1 as D (5 bases). Germline lookup yields CDR1 DFQATT and CDR2 SNEGSKA (reference sequence). Trimming removed 5 bases from V and 12 bases from J, with 14 bases in between. The CDR3 is made up of 11 amino acids.

The V and J genes are TRBV12-5 and TRBJ1-5; the match to TRBD1 covers 9 bases. The junction had 4 bases not matched to a gene; V was cut back by 3 bases and J by 1 base. The CDR3 has 16 residues. CDR1 is LGHNT, CDR2 FRNRAP, per germline. In DNA form, the CDR3 reads TGTGCTAGTGGTTTTTTCGGGACAGGGAGCAATCAGCCCCAGCATTTT. Its protein product is CASGFFGTGSNQPQHF.

The DNA for the CDR3 is TGTGCCAGCAGCGGAGGGGGGCGAGAGACAGGGGGTTCACCCCTCCACTTT. It codes for CASSGGGRETGGSPLHF. The chain couples TRBV9 to TRBJ1-6, with 9 bases lining up with TRBD1. In germline, CDR1 is SGDLS, CDR2 YYNGEE. Unmatched junction bases numbered 13, after V lost 3 bases and J lost 9 bases. The CDR3 sequence is 17 residues long.

This clone was seen a few times. The V and J genes are TRBV2 and TRBJ1-5; D unclear. This CDR3 is built from 14 residues. The V end was cut by 0 bases, the J end by 3 bases, with 6 bases between. CDR1 and CDR2 (germline): SNHLY, FYNNEI. As DNA, the CDR3 is TGTGCCAGCAGTGAAGCGCTTCCCAATCAGCCCCAGCATTTT. This encodes CASSEALPNQPQHF.

This chain connects TRBV27 to TRBJ1-6; 8 positions agree with TRBD1. CDR1 is MNHEY and CDR2 is SMNVEV in the germline V gene (reference sequence). V shed 5 bases and J 9 bases; nucleotides not matched to a gene: 6. The CDR3 length is 14 residues. The CDR3 DNA follows: TGTGCCAGCAGTGCGGACAGGGCGGGTTCACCCCTCCACTTT. This sequence encodes CASSADRAGSPLHF.

The chain combines TRBV6-6 with TRBJ1-5, with TRBD1 as a possible D gene (6 bases). This CDR3 contains 16 residues. Per the germline V gene, CDR1 is MNHNY and CDR2 is SVGAGI (reference sequence). Trimming left V 5 bases short and J 5 bases short, with 19 bases between. The CDR3 loop is CASSLYGTRGDQPQHF. The CDR3 bases are TGTGCCAGCAGTCTTTACGGGACGAGGGGGGATCAGCCCCAGCATTTT.

The rearrangement links TRBV7-2 to TRBJ2-5; 9 bases are a match to TRBD1. CDR1 is SGHTA and CDR2 is FQGNSA in the germline V gene. The CDR3 totals 14 residues. J was trimmed by 5 bases and V by 6 bases; bases with no gene match: 7. In nucleotides, the CDR3 is TGTGCCAGCAGTGGGACAGGGCTCAGCGAGACCCAGTACTTC. This translates into CASSGTGLSETQYF.

The chain has TRBV2 and TRBJ2-2; 9 bases are shared with TRBD1. This CDR3 is 15 amino acids long. The V gene's germline CDR1 is SNHLY and CDR2 FYNNEI. Germline trimming cut 6 bases from V and 4 bases from J; bases unmatched to any gene: 6. The chain's CDR3 is CASSWWTGVTGELFF. CDR3 DNA: TGTGCCAGCAGCTGGTGGACAGGGGTCACCGGGGAGCTGTTTTTT. The entire variable domain, with the rest obtained from reference TRBV2 and TRBJ2-2, is as follows: EPEVTQTPSHQVTQMGQEVILRCVPISNHLYFYWYRQILGQKVEFLVSFYNNEISEKSEIFDDQFSVERPDGSNFTLKIRSTKLEDSAMYFCASSWWTGVTGELFFGEGSRLTVL.

The chain recombines TRBV6-1 with TRBJ2-7; D is uncertain. CDR3 length: 13 residues. Germline V gene lookup returns CDR1 MNHNS and CDR2 SASEGT. V was shortened by 6 bases and J by 5 bases, with 14 bases between the two germline ends. CDR3 residues: CASRTLEVHEQYF. Written as DNA, the CDR3 is TGTGCCAGCAGGACCCTAGAAGTCCACGAGCAGTACTTC.

This clone has only a few counts. The J gene is TRBJ2-1, the V gene TRBV29-1; D is unresolved. The CDR3 length is 9 residues. Trimming pared 3 bases from V and 9 bases from J, leaving 3 bases between. Per the germline V gene, CDR1 is SQVTM and CDR2 is ANQGSEA. This CDR3 reads CSVDIEQFF. The CDR3 DNA reads TGCAGCGTTGACATTGAGCAGTTCTTC.

V and J are TRBV5-6 and TRBJ1-6; the D is unclear. This CDR3 spans 16 amino acids. The V gene's germline CDR1 is SGHDT and CDR2 YYEEEE. V lost 2 bases to trimming and J lost 5 bases, with 14 bases between them. In DNA, the CDR3 is TGTGCCAGCAGCTTCTATCGGGCCCCCGATAATTCACCCCTCCACTTT. This codes for CASSFYRAPDNSPLHF. The full variable domain, its missing parts supplied by reference TRBV5-6 and TRBJ1-6, is DAGVTQSPTHLIKTRGQQVTLRCSPKSGHDTVSWYQQALGQGPQFIFQYYEEEERQRGNFPDRFSGHQFPNYSSELNVNALLLGDSALYLCASSFYRAPDNSPLHFGNGTRLTVT.

The chain joins TRBV9 to TRBJ1-4, with 8 nucleotides matching TRBD1. The CDR3 runs 16 residues. The germline gives CDR1 SGDLS, CDR2 YYNGEE. V shed 4 bases and J 3 bases; nucleotides not matched to a gene: 8. For the CDR3, the DNA is TGTGCCAGCAGCCCGAGGACAGGGCTCGCTAATGAAAAACTGTTTTTT. Amino acids: CASSPRTGLANEKLFF.

This clone was observed once. The chain uses TRBV5-4 and TRBJ2-2, with 11 bases lining up with TRBD1. The CDR3 is made up of 15 amino acids. Losses at the gene ends were 7 bases for V and 4 bases for J; bases not matched to a gene: 6. Per germline, CDR1 SGHNT and CDR2 YYREEE (reference sequence). The CDR3 spells CASGQGALGTGELFF. Here the CDR3 DNA reads TGTGCCAGCGGACAGGGGGCGCTGGGCACCGGGGAGCTGTTTTTT.

The CDR3 sequence is CAWTGQGDSPLHF. CDR3 DNA sequence: TGTGCCTGGACCGGTCAGGGGGATTCACCCCTCCACTTT. This rearrangement joins TRBV30 to TRBJ1-6; TRBD1 aligns across 7 bases. The ends lost 4 bases at V and 8 bases at J; junction bases unmatched: 5. This CDR3 is 13 amino acids long. CDR1 and CDR2 (germline): GTSNPN, SVGIG (reference sequence).

The CDR3 loop is CASSYWAGDLLSFF. The CDR3 nucleotides read TGTGCCAGCAGTTACTGGGCCGGGGATCTTCTCTCTTTCTTT. This sequence joins TRBV6-6 and TRBJ1-1; D remains ambiguous. Trimming stripped 1 base from V and 12 bases from J, with 18 bases between. CDR1 MNHNY and CDR2 SVGAGI come from the germline V gene (reference sequence). There are 14 residues in the CDR3.

This chain uses TRBV27 with TRBJ2-7; D unresolved. Trimming shortened V by 3 bases and J by 0 bases, and 6 bases separated the two germline ends. CDR3 length equals 13 residues. The germline gives CDR1 MNHEY, CDR2 SMNVEV (reference sequence). DNA of the CDR3: TGTGCCAGCAGTTTTCAAAGCTCCTACGAGCAGTACTTC. Protein product: CASSFQSSYEQYF.

The chain employs TRBV2 and TRBJ1-5; a weak D match, TRBD1 (5 bases). This CDR3 spans 15 amino acids. Between the trimmed V and J ends, which lost 3 bases and 6 bases, there was a span of 15 bases. Germline values: CDR1 SNHLY, CDR2 FYNNEI. The CDR3 DNA sequence: TGTGCCAGCAGTGATTTCCCCGGGGGGGGTCAGCCCCAGCATTTT. Translated: CASSDFPGGGQPQHF.